This TCR beta chain stems from a study of T cells in Graves' hyperthyroidism and ophthalmopathy. Regarding the study as a whole: From stable hyperthyroidism, ophthalmopathy was separated by a 13 V-J model.

Per the germline V gene, CDR1 is SGHRS and CDR2 is YFSETQ. This CDR3 is 15 amino acids long. Trimming cost V 4 bases and J 0 bases, with 13 bases left between them. As regards this clonotype: No antigen is known for it.

Uncontrolled infection, other autoimmune disease, pregnancy or lactation barred patients from enrollment. The source material, RNA transcripts, was used to amplify TCR beta CDR3 regions. RT-PCR in the first round (using the HTBI primer set) targeted the TCR CDR3. Each CDR3 protein is one row after TCRdb ran MiXCR on the multiplex PCR reads. The sample lists about 360,000 distinct CDR3 sequences; 15% to 17% were seen once. This TCR came from a woman aged 18-30 years with Graves' hyperthyroidism that later progressed to Graves' ophthalmopathy. Source material: blood. The chain has TRBV5-1 and TRBJ2-5; no clear D gene. The CDR3 sequence is CASSTRPGNQETQYF. For the CDR3, the DNA is TGCGCCAGCAGCACAAGACCCGGCAACCAAGAGACCCAGTACTTC.